A few counts support the clone carrying this T cell receptor beta chain. The source of the sample is a study of blood T cells in healthy people across ages. Next came a second PCR, run for about 7 to 12 cycles, which used a sample-barcoded 5' primer along with a J-beta primer mix. Every sample produced at least 2.5 million CDR3-containing paired-end reads. A single record per CDR3 protein comes from TCRdb applying MiXCR to the 5' RACE reads. The data show 600,000 to 800,000 distinct CDR3 sequences, more than 20% seen once. This CDR3 has 20 amino acids. Per the germline V gene, CDR1 is SGHAT and CDR2 is FQNNGV. J gave up 1 base and V 5 bases, and 17 bases lay outside the gene matches.

V is TRBV11-2 and J is TRBJ2-3; 11 bases align to TRBD2. The clonotype comes from an older man in good health. The specimen was blood. This chain's CDR3 is CASSLQPGLAASGCTDTQYF. CDR3 nucleotides: TGTGCCAGCAGCCTCCAACCGGGACTAGCGGCCTCAGGGTGCACAGATACGCAGTATTTT.